This T cell receptor (beta chain) came from a study of blood T cell repertoires in COVID-19. Comment on this clone: The same CDR3 is also encoded by other DNA sequences in this sample.

The data were produced by immunoSEQ multiplex PCR, yet TCRdb's version contains in-frame clones alone and is incomplete. The sample consists of some 170,000 clones, roughly four fifths of them appearing once. Sequenced sample: peripheral blood. This clonotype was obtained from a woman aged 40 to 55 with COVID-19, enrolled during active disease.

The chain's CDR3 is CASSSGGEAFF. CDR3 nucleotides: TGTGCCAGCAGCTCAGGGGGGGAAGCTTTCTTT. This chain connects TRBV7-9 to TRBJ1-1; TRBD1 matches at 7 bases. Unmatched junction bases numbered 1, after V lost 4 bases and J lost 8 bases. CDR3 length equals 11 residues. Germline V gives CDR1 SEHNR, CDR2 FQNEAQ (reference sequence).